A single TCR beta chain is shown here with its context. The antigen is undetermined. Germline CDR1 is ENHRY and CDR2 is SYGVKD. This CDR3 is built from 14 residues. V lost 2 bases, J lost 6 bases, and 11 bases lay in between. This record belongs to a study of cytomegalovirus exposure and HLA in healthy donors. Study findings and constraints: Some V segments, including TRBV6-2 and TRBV6-3, were excluded as indistinguishable.

The primer mix had 60 Vbeta and 13 Jbeta primers. Sequenced by immunoSEQ multiplex PCR; TCRdb stores in-frame clones only, minus some. Here the sample spans 20,000 to 25,000 clones, roughly 73% being singletons. Material for sequencing was PBMCs. This clonotype was sampled from a male donor in good health and CMV-seronegative. V usage is TRBV10-3 and J usage is TRBJ1-5; D call uncertain. The chain's CDR3 is CAISEPGELQPQHF. The CDR3 DNA is TGTGCCATCAGTGAGCCCGGGGAGCTTCAGCCCCAGCATTTT.